This TCR beta chain was captured in a study of T-cell reconstitution after alpha-beta-depleted transplantation in children. CDR3 length: 15 residues. Germline lookup yields CDR1 SGHRS and CDR2 YFSETQ. This clonotype was counted ten times or more. The junction departs from the called germline gene at one end, perhaps through a read error. Researchers prepared the TCRbeta library using unique molecular identifiers, the study reports. TCRdb re-analysed the PCR reads in MiXCR, keeping a single row per CDR3 protein. This table holds fewer than 400,000 distinct CDR3 sequences, about 20% found once. Sequencing was performed on PBMCs from the stem cell graft donor, taken from the stem cell graft. The receptor was derived from a human donor who donated a stem cell graft to a child with acute myeloid leukemia. The chain combines TRBV5-1 with TRBJ2-1, with D hard to call. CDR3 sequence reads: CASSLGGVSYNEQFF. In DNA form, the CDR3 reads TGTGCCAGCAGCTTGGGTGGGGTCTCCTACAATGAGCAGTTCTTC.